This is a list of T cell receptor beta chains from one sample in a study of blood T cells in healthy people across ages. Each CDR3 protein is one row after TCRdb ran MiXCR on the 5' RACE reads. The sample lists 600,000 or so distinct CDR3 sequences; 20% to 25% were seen once. The source material was blood. The receptor set was obtained from a man aged 70 or older in good health. The CDR3 runs from the conserved cysteine through the conserved F or W. The D gene is left open where the match is weak.

D gene,CDR3 length,V gene,J gene,CDR3 protein
-,17,TRBV28,TRBJ2-2,CASNRRIGNLNTGELFF
TRBD1,14,TRBV5-6,TRBJ2-2,CASSLGQGYGELFF
TRBD1,15,TRBV3-1,TRBJ1-5,CASSGGQYSNQPQHF
-,15,TRBV20-1,TRBJ2-1,CSARSDPSSYNEQFF
-,18,TRBV7-6,TRBJ2-2,CASSFIALGQPNTGELFF
-,15,TRBV10-3,TRBJ2-1,CAISEGAPSYNEQFF
-,16,TRBV14,TRBJ2-3,CASSQESTGASDTQYF
TRBD2,14,TRBV7-9,-,CASSLPGGPTQQFF
-,14,TRBV20-1,TRBJ2-1,CSARGGGAYNEQFF
TRBD2,14,TRBV6-5,TRBJ2-7,CASSRAGGPYEQYF
TRBD2,18,TRBV6-2/TRBV6-3,TRBJ2-7,CASSYSQLAGGPIYEQYF
-,10,TRBV12-3/TRBV12-4,TRBJ1-3,CASKGNTIYF
TRBD2,17,TRBV10-1,TRBJ2-5,CASSDGAASGTRETQYF
-,13,TRBV20-1,TRBJ2-3,CSARDPKRDTQYF
-,16,TRBV15,TRBJ2-7,CATSRDSGLDMREQYF
-,13,TRBV28,TRBJ1-4,CASWGITNEKLFF
-,13,TRBV6-2/TRBV6-3,TRBJ1-4,CASRRQENEKLFF
TRBD1,16,TRBV28,TRBJ2-1,CASSTSRDRGLYEQFF
-,14,TRBV28,TRBJ2-2,CASRSRANTGELFF
-,14,TRBV5-1,TRBJ1-6,CASSLGDRSSPFHF
TRBD2,14,TRBV29-1,TRBJ2-5,CSVPQAGGLETQYF
-,15,TRBV20-1,TRBJ1-3,CSARDRTVSGNTIYF
-,16,TRBV7-2,TRBJ1-5,CASSLAPGASNQPQHF
TRBD1,16,TRBV28,TRBJ2-7,CASSLPGQGGYYEQYF
TRBD1,13,TRBV27,TRBJ1-2,CASSLNRGDGYTF
-,14,TRBV7-9,TRBJ1-4,CASSSRTGNEKLFF
TRBD1,19,TRBV7-6,TRBJ1-2,CASSTQTGGNFLEYYGYTF
TRBD2,15,TRBV28,TRBJ2-3,CASWPPSGSTDTQYF
-,13,TRBV10-1,TRBJ2-7,CASSEQVTYEQYF
-,14,TRBV5-6,TRBJ1-1,CASSFSQPNTEAFF
TRBD2,15,TRBV5-1,TRBJ2-7,CASSGGLASRYEQYF
-,18,TRBV18,TRBJ2-4,CASSPSQQKHLAKNIQYF
-,14,TRBV5-1,TRBJ2-7,CASSSGWEPYEQYF
-,14,TRBV27,TRBJ1-2,CASSLIGEAGGYTF
-,14,TRBV12-3/TRBV12-4,TRBJ2-5,CASSLRGVWETQYF
TRBD1,16,TRBV7-9,TRBJ2-2,CASSRGQADNTGELFF
-,16,TRBV3-1,TRBJ2-1,CASSYMGGGGYNEQFF
-,14,TRBV10-2,TRBJ2-3,CASREGRSTDTQYF
-,14,TRBV20-1,TRBJ2-5,CSARSDPVGETQYF
-,14,TRBV5-1,TRBJ1-1,CASSRHVGNTEAFF
-,14,TRBV18,TRBJ1-4,CASSPGTSSEKLFF
TRBD2,20,TRBV13,TRBJ2-1,CASSSQSGIIGPAGYNEQFF
-,14,TRBV5-5,TRBJ1-6,CASSLALFRSPLHF
TRBD2,16,TRBV7-2,TRBJ2-7,CASSPRTSGIAYEQYF
TRBD1,15,TRBV20-1,TRBJ2-3,CSARVTGGNTDTQYF